This TCR beta chain was sequenced for a study of T-cell memory formation after mild COVID-19. Points on this clonotype: The antigen remains unidentified.

The TCR alpha and TCR beta cDNA libraries, bearing sample barcodes and UMIs, were generated by 5'RACE using constant-segment primers. TCRdb redid the calling of the 5' RACE reads with MiXCR, one entry per CDR3 protein. This sample has 300,000 to 400,000 distinct CDR3 sequences, with about an eighth found just once. Study-level results: Later expanders leaned toward CD4+, whereas clones contracting from day 15 to 85 were balanced CD4/CD8.

The CDR3 has 16 amino acids. The germline CDR1 and CDR2 sequences are SGHRS and YFSETQ. V shed 0 bases, J shed 7 bases, and the junction held 8 bases outside the gene matches. This sequence was found in a man between 18 and 29 years old who had mild COVID-19 (a few samples of this study predate the infection). Cell type and time point are not known. The sample comprised PBMCs or a T cell subset sorted from them (not recorded which). The rearrangement uses TRBV5-1 and TRBJ2-3; 10 bases match TRBD2. The chain's CDR3 is CASSLASSGGANTQYF. CDR3 in DNA: TGCGCCAGCAGCTTGGCCTCTAGCGGGGGTGCGAATACGCAGTATTTT.